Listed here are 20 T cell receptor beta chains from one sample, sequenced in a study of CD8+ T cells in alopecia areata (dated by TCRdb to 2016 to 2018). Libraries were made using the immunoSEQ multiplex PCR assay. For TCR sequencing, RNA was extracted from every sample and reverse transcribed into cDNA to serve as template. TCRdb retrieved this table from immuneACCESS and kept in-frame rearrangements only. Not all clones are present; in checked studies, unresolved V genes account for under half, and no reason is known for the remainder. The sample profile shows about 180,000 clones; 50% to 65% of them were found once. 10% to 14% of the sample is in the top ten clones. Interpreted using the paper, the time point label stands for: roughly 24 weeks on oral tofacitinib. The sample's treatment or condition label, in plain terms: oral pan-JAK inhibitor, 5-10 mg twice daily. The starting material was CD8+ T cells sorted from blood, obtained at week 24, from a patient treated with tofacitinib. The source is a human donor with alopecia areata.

The CDR3 bases are TGTGCCTGGAGCGAAACCGCACCGAGCTCCTATAATTCACCCCTCCACTTT. Its protein is CAWSETAPSSYNSPLHF. The chain has TRBV30 and TRBJ1-6; no definite D call. Germline-derived CDR1 and CDR2 are GTSNPN and SVGIG (reference sequence). The CDR3 totals 17 residues. Between the trimmed V and J ends, which lost 3 bases and 0 bases, there was a span of 15 bases.

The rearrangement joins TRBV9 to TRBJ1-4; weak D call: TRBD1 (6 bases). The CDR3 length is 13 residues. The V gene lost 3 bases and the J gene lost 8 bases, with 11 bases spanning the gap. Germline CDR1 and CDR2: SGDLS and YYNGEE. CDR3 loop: CASSAGVQEKLFF. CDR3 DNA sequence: TGTGCCAGCAGCGCAGGGGTTCAGGAAAAACTGTTTTTT.

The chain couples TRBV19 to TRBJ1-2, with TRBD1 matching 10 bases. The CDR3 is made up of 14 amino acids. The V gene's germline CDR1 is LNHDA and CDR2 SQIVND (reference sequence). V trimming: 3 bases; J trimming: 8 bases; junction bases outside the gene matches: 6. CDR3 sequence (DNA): TGTGCCAGTAGTATCTCCGGGACAGGGGCAGGCTACACCTTC. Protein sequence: CASSISGTGAGYTF.

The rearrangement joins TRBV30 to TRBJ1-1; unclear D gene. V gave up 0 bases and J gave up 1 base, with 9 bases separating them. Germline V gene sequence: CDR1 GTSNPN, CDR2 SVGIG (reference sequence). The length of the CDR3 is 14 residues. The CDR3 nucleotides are TGTGCCTGGAGTGTACAACATTGGAACACTGAAGCTTTCTTT. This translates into CAWSVQHWNTEAFF.

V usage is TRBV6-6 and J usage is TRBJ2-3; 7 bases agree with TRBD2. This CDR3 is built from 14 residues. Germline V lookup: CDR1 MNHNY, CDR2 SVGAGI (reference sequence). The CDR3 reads CAGRVHPSTDTQYF. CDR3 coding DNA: TGTGCAGGGAGGGTACACCCTAGCACAGATACGCAGTATTTT.

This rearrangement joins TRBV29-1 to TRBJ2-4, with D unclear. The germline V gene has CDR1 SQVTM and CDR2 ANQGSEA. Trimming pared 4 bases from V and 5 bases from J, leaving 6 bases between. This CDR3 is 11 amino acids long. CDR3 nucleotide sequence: TGCAGCGTTGGAAGTGAAAACATTCAGTACTTC. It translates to CSVGSENIQYF. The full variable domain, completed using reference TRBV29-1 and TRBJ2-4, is SAVISQKPSRDICQRGTSLTIQCQVDSQVTMMFWYRQQPGQSLTLIATANQGSEATYESGFVIDKFPISRPNLTFSTLTVSNMSPEDSSIYLCSVGSENIQYFGAGTRLSVL.

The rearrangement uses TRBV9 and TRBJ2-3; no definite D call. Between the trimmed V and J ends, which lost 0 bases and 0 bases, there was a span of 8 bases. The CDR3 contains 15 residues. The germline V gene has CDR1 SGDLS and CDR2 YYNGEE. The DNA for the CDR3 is TGTGCCAGCAGCGTAGTGGATACGAGCACAGATACGCAGTATTTT. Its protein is CASSVVDTSTDTQYF.

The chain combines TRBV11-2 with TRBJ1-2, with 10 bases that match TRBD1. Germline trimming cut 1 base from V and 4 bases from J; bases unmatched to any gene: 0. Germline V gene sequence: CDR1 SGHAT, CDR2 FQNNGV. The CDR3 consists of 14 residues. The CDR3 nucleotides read TGTGCCAGCAGCTTAGGGACAGGGGGCTATGGCTACACCTTC. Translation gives CASSLGTGGYGYTF. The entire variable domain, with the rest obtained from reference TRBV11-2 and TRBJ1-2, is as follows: EAGVAQSPRYKIIEKRQSVAFWCNPISGHATLYWYQQILGQGPKLLIQFQNNGVVDDSQLPKDRFSAERLKGVDSTLKIQPAKLEDSAVYLCASSLGTGGYGYTFGSGTRLTVV.

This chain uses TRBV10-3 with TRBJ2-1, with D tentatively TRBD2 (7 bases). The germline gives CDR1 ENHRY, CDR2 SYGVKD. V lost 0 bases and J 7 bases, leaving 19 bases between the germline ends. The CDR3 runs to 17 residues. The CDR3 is CAISESMAGEGTNEQFF. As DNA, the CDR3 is TGTGCCATCAGTGAGTCGATGGCAGGGGAGGGTACGAATGAGCAGTTCTTC.

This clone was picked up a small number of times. The CDR3 reads CAISEDGSNQPQHF. DNA of the CDR3: TGTGCCATCAGTGAGGACGGTAGCAATCAGCCCCAGCATTTT. The chain carries TRBV10-3 and TRBJ1-5; D gene ambiguous. The ends were cut back, 2 bases at V and 0 bases at J, with 5 bases in the middle. The germline gives CDR1 ENHRY, CDR2 SYGVKD. This CDR3 is 14 amino acids long.

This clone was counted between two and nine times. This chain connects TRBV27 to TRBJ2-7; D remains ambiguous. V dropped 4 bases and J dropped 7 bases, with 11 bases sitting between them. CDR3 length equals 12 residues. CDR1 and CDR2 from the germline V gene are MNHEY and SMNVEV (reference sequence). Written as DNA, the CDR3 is TGTGCCAGCAGTTCGCTAACCCTAGAGCAGTACTTC. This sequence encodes CASSSLTLEQYF.

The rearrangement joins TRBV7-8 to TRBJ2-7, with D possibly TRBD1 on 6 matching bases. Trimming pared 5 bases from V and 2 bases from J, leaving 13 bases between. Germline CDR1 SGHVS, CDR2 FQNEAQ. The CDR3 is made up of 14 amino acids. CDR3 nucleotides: TGTGCCAGCAGCCCCCGGACAGAAGCCTACGAGCAGTACTTC. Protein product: CASSPRTEAYEQYF.

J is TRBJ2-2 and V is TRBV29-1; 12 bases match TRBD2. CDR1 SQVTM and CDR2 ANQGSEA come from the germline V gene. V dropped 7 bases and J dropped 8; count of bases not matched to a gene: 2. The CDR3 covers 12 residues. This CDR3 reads CSGGLAGGELFF. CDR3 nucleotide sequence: TGCAGCGGCGGACTAGCGGGGGGGGAGCTGTTTTTT.

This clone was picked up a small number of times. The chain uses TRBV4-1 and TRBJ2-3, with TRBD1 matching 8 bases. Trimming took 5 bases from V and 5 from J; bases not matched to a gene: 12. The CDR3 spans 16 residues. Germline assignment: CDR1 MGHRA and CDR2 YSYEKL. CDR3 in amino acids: CASSDQDRGIGDTQYF. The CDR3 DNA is TGCGCCAGCAGCGACCAAGACAGGGGAATTGGAGATACGCAGTATTTT.

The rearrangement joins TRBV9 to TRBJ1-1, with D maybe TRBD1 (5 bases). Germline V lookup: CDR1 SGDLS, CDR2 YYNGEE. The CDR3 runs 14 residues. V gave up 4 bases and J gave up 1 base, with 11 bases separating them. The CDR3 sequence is CASSSGTANTEAFF. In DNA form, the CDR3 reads TGTGCCAGCAGCTCGGGGACGGCGAACACTGAAGCTTTCTTT.

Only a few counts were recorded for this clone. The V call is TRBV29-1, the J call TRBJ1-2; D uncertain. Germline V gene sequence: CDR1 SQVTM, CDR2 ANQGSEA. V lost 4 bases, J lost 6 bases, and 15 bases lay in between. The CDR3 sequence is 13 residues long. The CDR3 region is CSVGSNRADGYTF. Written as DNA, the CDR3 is TGCAGCGTTGGGTCAAACCGGGCAGATGGCTACACCTTC.

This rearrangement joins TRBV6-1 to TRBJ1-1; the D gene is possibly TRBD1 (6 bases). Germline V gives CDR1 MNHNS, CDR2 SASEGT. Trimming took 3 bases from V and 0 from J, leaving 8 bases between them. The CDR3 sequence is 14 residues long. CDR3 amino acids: CASSDGGLNTEAFF. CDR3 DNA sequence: TGTGCCAGCAGTGACGGGGGCCTGAACACTGAAGCTTTCTTT.

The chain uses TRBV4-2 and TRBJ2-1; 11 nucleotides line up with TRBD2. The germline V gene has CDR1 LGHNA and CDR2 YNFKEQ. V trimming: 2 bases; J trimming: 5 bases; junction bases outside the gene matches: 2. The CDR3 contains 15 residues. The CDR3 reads CASSQLAGGNNEQFF. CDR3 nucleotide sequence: TGTGCCAGCAGCCAACTAGCGGGGGGAAACAATGAGCAGTTCTTC.

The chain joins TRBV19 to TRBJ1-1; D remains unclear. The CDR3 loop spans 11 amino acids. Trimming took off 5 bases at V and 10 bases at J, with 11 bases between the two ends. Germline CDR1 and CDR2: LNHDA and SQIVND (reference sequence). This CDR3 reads CASSSGFGAFF. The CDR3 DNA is TGTGCCAGTAGTTCAGGATTTGGAGCTTTCTTT.

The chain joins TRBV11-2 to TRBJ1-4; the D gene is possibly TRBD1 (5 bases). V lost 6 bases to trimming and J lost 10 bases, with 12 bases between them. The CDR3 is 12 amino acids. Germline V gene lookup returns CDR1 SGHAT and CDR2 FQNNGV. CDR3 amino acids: CASSHERGKLFF. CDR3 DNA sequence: TGTGCCAGCAGTCACGAAAGGGGAAAACTGTTTTTT. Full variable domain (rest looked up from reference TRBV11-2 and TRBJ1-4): EAGVAQSPRYKIIEKRQSVAFWCNPISGHATLYWYQQILGQGPKLLIQFQNNGVVDDSQLPKDRFSAERLKGVDSTLKIQPAKLEDSAVYLCASSHERGKLFFGSGTQLSVL.